This T cell receptor beta chain stems from a study of cytomegalovirus exposure and HLA in healthy donors. Study background: Within an early data release were about 85 million unique TCRs drawn from HLA-typed donors. Study conclusions and caveats: Presence/absence analyses rested on an assumption that sequencing depth was roughly uniform across donors.

Amplification used 60 Vbeta primers and 13 Jbeta primers. TCRdb's table, derived via immunoSEQ multiplex PCR, lists solely in-frame clones and lacks some. In the table there are fewer than 150,000 clones, 80% of which are singletons. Trimming at V came to 5 bases and at J to 5 bases, leaving 5 bases not matched to a gene. The germline V gene has CDR1 SNHLY and CDR2 FYNNEI. The CDR3 totals 14 residues. A note on this clone: Its matching antigen is unknown.

The chain carries TRBV2 and TRBJ2-5; 10 bases map to TRBD2. Material for sequencing was PBMCs. This sequence originates from a man aged 30 to 39 in good health and CMV-seronegative. The CDR3 bases are TGTGCCAGCAGTAGCGGGAGGGCCGCGGAGACCCAGTACTTC. Translation gives CASSSGRAAETQYF.